Detailed here is one T cell receptor (beta chain). What it binds is not known. This specimen belongs to a study of cytomegalovirus exposure and HLA in healthy donors. Study-wide context: Most donors, roughly 84% of over 350 genotyped, fell in the Caucasian-associated ancestry cluster. Study conclusions and caveats: Later work associated around 18,000 TCR beta sequences with HLA alleles at 0.05 false discovery rate. The listing of 160 or so TCR beta chains classed them as cytomegalovirus-associated.

CDR1 is SGDLS and CDR2 is YYNGEE in the germline V gene. This CDR3 spans 14 amino acids. Trimming took off 3 bases at V and 0 bases at J, with 8 bases between the two ends. PCR employed 60 Vbeta and 13 Jbeta primers. Original processing notes: In a later analysis, the count reached 80 million or so unique TCR beta chains, with about 12 million shared. TCRdb's copy holds only in-frame clones and misses some; the assay was immunoSEQ multiplex PCR. That table gives V, J and clone size, and the DNA gave D and trimming. The repertoire holds roughly 180,000 clones, with 80% as singletons. The source is a man between 25 and 39 years old in good health and CMV-seropositive. The chain employs TRBV9 and TRBJ2-3; perhaps TRBD2 as D (5 bases). Sequenced material: PBMCs. This CDR3 is CASSETGSTDTQYF. As DNA, the CDR3 is TGTGCCAGCAGCGAAACGGGAAGCACAGATACGCAGTATTTT.